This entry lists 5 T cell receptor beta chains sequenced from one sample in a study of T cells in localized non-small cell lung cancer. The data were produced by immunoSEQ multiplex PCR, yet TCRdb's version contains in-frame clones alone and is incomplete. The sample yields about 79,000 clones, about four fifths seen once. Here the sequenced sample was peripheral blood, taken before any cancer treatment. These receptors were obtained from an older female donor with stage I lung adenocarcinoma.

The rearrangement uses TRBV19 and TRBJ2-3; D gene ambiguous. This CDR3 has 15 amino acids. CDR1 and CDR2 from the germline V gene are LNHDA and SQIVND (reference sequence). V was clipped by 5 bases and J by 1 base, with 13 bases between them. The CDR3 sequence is CASSLGSTRTDTQYF. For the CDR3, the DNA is TGTGCCAGTAGTCTAGGGTCGACTCGCACAGATACGCAGTATTTT.

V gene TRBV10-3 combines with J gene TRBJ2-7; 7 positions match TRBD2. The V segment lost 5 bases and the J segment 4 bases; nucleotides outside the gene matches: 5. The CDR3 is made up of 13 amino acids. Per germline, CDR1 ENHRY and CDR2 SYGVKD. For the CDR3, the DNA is TGTGCCATCAGTCGAGCGGGGCCTTACGAGCAGTACTTC. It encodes CAISRAGPYEQYF.

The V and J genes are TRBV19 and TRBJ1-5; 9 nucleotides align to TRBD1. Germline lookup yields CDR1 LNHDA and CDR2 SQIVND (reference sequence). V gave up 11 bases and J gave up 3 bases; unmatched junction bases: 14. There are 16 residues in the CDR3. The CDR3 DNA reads TGTGCCTCGCTAGTTGGACAGGGGTTTGACAATCAGCCCCAGCATTTT. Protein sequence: CASLVGQGFDNQPQHF.

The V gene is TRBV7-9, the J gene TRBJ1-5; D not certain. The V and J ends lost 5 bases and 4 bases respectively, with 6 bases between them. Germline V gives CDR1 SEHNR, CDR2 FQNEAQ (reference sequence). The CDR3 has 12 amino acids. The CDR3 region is CASSQGNQPQHF. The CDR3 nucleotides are TGTGCCAGCAGCCAAGGGAATCAGCCCCAGCATTTT.

CDR3 sequence reads: CASRNREYEKLFF. The CDR3 DNA sequence: TGCGCCAGCAGGAACAGGGAGTATGAAAAACTGTTTTTT. V is TRBV5-1 and J is TRBJ1-4, with D maybe TRBD1 (6 bases). This CDR3 region has 13 residues. Trimming removed 5 bases from V and 6 bases from J, with 11 bases in between. Germline lookup yields CDR1 SGHRS and CDR2 YFSETQ.